This passage covers 8 T cell receptor beta chains from one sample sequenced in a study of blood T cell repertoires in COVID-19 (dated by TCRdb to between 2020 and 2021). Library method: the immunoSEQ multiplex PCR assay. TCRdb provides this immuneACCESS table in a form limited to in-frame rearrangements. Some clones are lacking; in checked studies, under half of them reflect an unresolved V gene, and why the rest are absent is not known. The sample contains a few hundred thousand clones, 87% of them found a single time. About 12% of the sample belongs to the ten largest clones. The sample was peripheral blood. The receptor source for this set is a woman aged 18-29 years who had recovered from COVID-19.

The J gene is TRBJ1-3, the V gene TRBV9; the D gene is possibly TRBD1 (5 bases). V lost 0 bases, J lost 3 bases, and 10 bases lay in between. In germline, CDR1 is SGDLS, CDR2 YYNGEE. The CDR3 contains 15 residues. Written as DNA, the CDR3 is TGTGCCAGCAGCGTAGAAGCAGGGAATGGAAACACCATATATTTT. It yields the protein CASSVEAGNGNTIYF.

The rearrangement joins TRBV19 to TRBJ1-2, with D possibly TRBD1 on 5 matching bases. In germline, CDR1 is LNHDA, CDR2 SQIVND (reference sequence). Trimming removed 3 bases at V and 6 bases at J, with 8 bases between. The CDR3 loop spans 12 amino acids. The CDR3 DNA sequence: TGTGCCAGTAGTATCCCCAGGGATGGCTACACCTTC. Translation: CASSIPRDGYTF.

This sequence joins TRBV6-5 and TRBJ1-1; no reliable D call. CDR3 size: 15 residues. Trimming took 6 bases from V and 0 from J, leaving 14 bases between them. The germline V gene has CDR1 MNHEY and CDR2 SVGAGI. The CDR3: CASRRPGGLNTEAFF. The DNA for the CDR3 is TGTGCCAGCAGACGGCCGGGAGGATTGAACACTGAAGCTTTCTTT.

The J gene is TRBJ1-2, the V gene TRBV28; 7 positions match TRBD1. Germline V gene sequence: CDR1 MDHEN, CDR2 SYDVKM. The CDR3 spans 14 residues. With V trimmed by 2 bases and J by 7 bases, 7 bases remained unmatched. CDR3 sequence: CASSLTGALGGYTF. The CDR3 coding sequence is TGTGCCAGCAGTTTAACAGGGGCCCTGGGTGGCTACACCTTC.

The chain has TRBV6-2 or TRBV6-3 and TRBJ2-1; weak D call: TRBD1 (5 bases). Germline-derived CDR1 and CDR2 are MNHEY and SVGEGT. Trimming pared 4 bases from V and 7 bases from J, leaving 14 bases between. The CDR3 length is 14 residues. CDR3 in DNA: TGTGCCAGCAGTTCTGGGGCCTCAGGTAATGAGCAGTTCTTC. Amino acid sequence: CASSSGASGNEQFF.

This chain links TRBV18 with TRBJ2-1; the D gene is possibly TRBD2 (5 bases). Germline CDR1 KGHSH, CDR2 LQKENI. V lost 4 bases to trimming and J lost 9 bases, with 25 bases between them. The CDR3 length is 17 residues. CDR3 amino acids: CASSLVQTRARYSEQFF. In nucleotides, the CDR3 is TGTGCCAGCTCACTTGTACAGACGCGGGCCCGATATAGTGAGCAGTTCTTC.

The J gene is TRBJ2-7, the V gene TRBV6-5; a possible D gene is TRBD2 (5 bases). Germline V lookup: CDR1 MNHEY, CDR2 SVGAGI. The CDR3 loop spans 15 amino acids. V shed 6 bases and J shed 1 base, with 16 bases lying between them. CDR3 DNA sequence: TGTGCCAGCAGCCGGACTCACCGGGGATCCTACGAGCAGTACTTC. This translates into CASSRTHRGSYEQYF.

The chain uses TRBV14 and TRBJ2-1; D unresolved. The CDR3 extends over 16 amino acids. CDR1 and CDR2 from the germline V gene are SGHDN and FVKESK. Trimming left V 1 base short and J 4 bases short, with 14 bases between. CDR3 residues: CASSQVWQDEYNEQFF. The CDR3 DNA reads as TGTGCCAGCAGCCAAGTATGGCAGGATGAATACAATGAGCAGTTCTTC.